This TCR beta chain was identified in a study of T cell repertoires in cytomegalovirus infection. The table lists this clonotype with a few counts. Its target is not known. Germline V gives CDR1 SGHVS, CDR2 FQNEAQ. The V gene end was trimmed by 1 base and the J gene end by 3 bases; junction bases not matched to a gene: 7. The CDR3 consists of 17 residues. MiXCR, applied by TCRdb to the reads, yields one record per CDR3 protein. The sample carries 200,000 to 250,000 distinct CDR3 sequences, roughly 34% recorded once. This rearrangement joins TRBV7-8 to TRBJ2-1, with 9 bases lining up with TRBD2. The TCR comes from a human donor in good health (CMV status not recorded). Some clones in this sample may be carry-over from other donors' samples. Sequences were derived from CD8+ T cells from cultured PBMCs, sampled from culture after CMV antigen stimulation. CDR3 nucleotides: TGTGCCAGCAGCTTAGAGAAGGCGGGAGGGTACTACAATGAGCAGTTCTTC. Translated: CASSLEKAGGYYNEQFF.